Described below is a single T cell receptor beta chain sequence and its context. Its antigen is as yet unknown. These data belong to a study of shared clonotypes between healthy human individuals. Study-level results: The study found about 5% of naive CD4 clonotypes shared across several donors. Unshared clonotypes carried lower generation probabilities than those common to all four donors. Sorted-subset sequencing was shown by rarefaction to be incomplete despite large depth.

The germline V gene encodes CDR1 MDHEN and CDR2 SYDVKM. The CDR3 has 13 amino acids. Trimming cost V 9 bases and J 1 base, with 13 bases left between them. In the sorted-subset replicate PCRs, 150 to 200 ng DNA, around 30,000 T cell genomes, was used. Clones were sequenced by immunoSEQ multiplex PCR, and TCRdb holds only the in-frame ones, with some missing. The table includes around 1,900,000 clones, around 93% detected once. The naive CD8 subset, CD45RO-negative cells positively selected for CCR7, excluded terminally differentiated effector memory CD45RA+ cells. The origin of this receptor is a man between 18 and 29 years old in good health. Some clones in this sample may be carry-over from other donors' samples. This chain links TRBV28 with TRBJ2-7; tentatively, D is TRBD1 or TRBD2 (5 bases each). Specimen: naive CD8+ T cells from PBMCs. The CDR3 sequence: CARPRDGSYEQYF. The CDR3, as DNA: TGTGCCAGACCCCGGGACGGATCCTACGAGCAGTACTTC.